This entry concerns a single T cell receptor (beta chain). Clones were read by immunoSEQ multiplex PCR, and TCRdb kept only the in-frame ones, dropping some. The top ten hold 5% to 6% of the sample, which has about 75,000 clones, about four fifths seen once. This entry comes from a study of blood T cell repertoires in COVID-19. Study background: The samples span acute and convalescent COVID-19 from the United States, Italy and Spain. Sources were T cells, B-cell-depleted T cells, or PBMCs; the material itself was cDNA or gDNA.

Germline-derived CDR1 and CDR2 are SGHTA and FQGNSA. J was trimmed by 0 bases and V by 0 bases; bases with no gene match: 7. CDR3 length: 17 amino acids. This sequence originates from a woman aged 80 or older with active or convalescent COVID-19. The sample comprised peripheral blood. V is TRBV7-2 and J is TRBJ2-7; 8 bases line up with TRBD1. The CDR3 here is CASSLASGTGSSYEQYF. The CDR3 DNA reads TGTGCCAGCAGCTTAGCCTCCGGGACAGGTTCCTCCTACGAGCAGTACTTC.